Listed below are T cell receptor beta chains from one sample, sequenced in a study of T cell responses to AZD1222 COVID-19 vaccine. Some clones are missing from TCRdb's copy, which holds only in-frame ones; the method was immunoSEQ multiplex PCR. Of 65,000 or so clones in the sample, 65% to 85% are singletons; the top ten hold 9.8%. This sample comprised peripheral blood, obtained on day 0 of AZD1222 vaccination. Receptors were obtained from an adult in good health. Both conserved end residues are part of each CDR3. A D gene is named only where the DNA matches it firmly. The size field is filled for only some rows; it gives once, few, many or a size class.

size: NA; V: TRBV7-9; J: TRBJ1-1; D: NA; DNA: TGTGCCAGCAGCTTAGCCTTCCCCCGGGACTCAAAGAACACTGAAGCTTTCTTT; CDR3: CASSLAFPRDSKNTEAFF
size: NA; V: TRBV28; J: TRBJ2-1; D: NA; DNA: TGTGCCAGCAGTTTATCCGGCGGGGAGCAGTTCTTC; CDR3: CASSLSGGEQFF
size: once; V: TRBV18; J: TRBJ2-7; D: NA; DNA: TGTGCCAGCTCACCACCAGGGTTGCCCTACGAGCAGTACTTC; CDR3: CASSPPGLPYEQYF
size: NA; V: TRBV7-2; J: TRBJ2-7; D: NA; DNA: TGTGCCAGCAGCTTAAGCTGGAGCTCCTACGAGCAGTACTTC; CDR3: CASSLSWSSYEQYF
size: NA; V: TRBV28; J: TRBJ2-7; D: TRBD1; DNA: TGTGCCAGCAGTTCTCCTGACAGGGGCCACGAGCAGTACTTC; CDR3: CASSSPDRGHEQYF
size: few; V: TRBV23-1; J: TRBJ1-2; D: NA; DNA: TGCGCCAGCAGTCAATCATCCAAGGGAGGGACCGATGGCTACACCTTC; CDR3: CASSQSSKGGTDGYTF
size: NA; V: TRBV11-2; J: TRBJ2-1; D: NA; DNA: TGTGCCAGCAGCTTTAACTACAATGAGCAGTTCTTC; CDR3: CASSFNYNEQFF
size: NA; V: TRBV18; J: TRBJ2-7; D: TRBD1; DNA: TGTGCCAGCTCACCTGGGACAGGGTCCTACGAGCAGTACTTC; CDR3: CASSPGTGSYEQYF
size: NA; V: TRBV7-9; J: TRBJ1-5; D: NA; DNA: TGTGCCAGCAGCTTAGCGTCAGGGGTAAGCAATCAGCCCCAGCATTTT; CDR3: CASSLASGVSNQPQHF
size: NA; V: TRBV4-1; J: TRBJ1-6; D: NA; DNA: TGCGCCAGCAGCCAAGATGGTCCACTAGGGGCCCTCCACTTT; CDR3: CASSQDGPLGALHF
size: NA; V: TRBV5-6; J: TRBJ1-1; D: TRBD1; DNA: TGTGCCAGCAGAGGACAGGGAAGCACTGAAGCTTTCTTT; CDR3: CASRGQGSTEAFF
size: medium-sized; V: TRBV2; J: TRBJ1-5; D: TRBD1; DNA: TGTGCCAGCAAGGGGACAGGGTGGCAGCCCCAGCATTTT; CDR3: CASKGTGWQPQHF
size: NA; V: TRBV27; J: TRBJ1-2; D: TRBD1; DNA: TGTGCCAGCAGTTCCTCAGAGGGGGCACGGTATGGCTACACCTTC; CDR3: CASSSSEGARYGYTF
size: NA; V: TRBV6-6; J: TRBJ2-1; D: NA; DNA: TGTGCCAGCAGTTACCAAAGGGACTCCTACAATGAGCAGTTCTTC; CDR3: CASSYQRDSYNEQFF
size: once; V: TRBV11-3; J: TRBJ2-1; D: NA; DNA: TGTGCCAGCAGCCGATACGGGGATGAGCAGTTCTTC; CDR3: CASSRYGDEQFF
size: NA; V: TRBV28; J: TRBJ1-2; D: NA; DNA: TGTGCCAGCATTGGGGGGACCAACGTCTACTATGGCTACACCTTC; CDR3: CASIGGTNVYYGYTF